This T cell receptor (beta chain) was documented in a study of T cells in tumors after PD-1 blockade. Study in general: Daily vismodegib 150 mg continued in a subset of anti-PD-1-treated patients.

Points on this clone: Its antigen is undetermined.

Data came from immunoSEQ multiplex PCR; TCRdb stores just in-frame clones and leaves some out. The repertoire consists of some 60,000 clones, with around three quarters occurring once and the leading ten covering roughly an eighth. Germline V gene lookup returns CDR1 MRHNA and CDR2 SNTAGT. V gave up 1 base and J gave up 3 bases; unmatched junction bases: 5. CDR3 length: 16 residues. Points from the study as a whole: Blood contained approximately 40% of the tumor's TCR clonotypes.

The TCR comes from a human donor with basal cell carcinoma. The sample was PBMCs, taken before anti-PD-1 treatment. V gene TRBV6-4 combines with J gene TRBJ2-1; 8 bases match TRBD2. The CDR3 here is CASSDFQGTSYNEQFF. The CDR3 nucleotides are TGTGCCAGCAGTGACTTCCAAGGGACTAGCTACAATGAGCAGTTCTTC.